This T cell receptor beta chain was sequenced for a study of blood T cell repertoires in COVID-19. Study details: The origin of the acute and convalescent COVID-19 samples was the United States, Italy and Spain. Sources were T cells, B-cell-depleted T cells, or PBMCs; the material itself was cDNA or gDNA.

V was cut by 3 bases and J by 5 bases, with 14 bases left in between. This CDR3 region has 15 residues. CDR1 MNHEY and CDR2 SVGAGI come from the germline V gene. In the study's own analysis: How many nucleated cells were present was estimated from reference gene primer amplification. Measured with immunoSEQ multiplex PCR; TCRdb has only the in-frame clones, and not every one. V, J and clone size reflect that table, while D and trimming were determined from the DNA. This sample has about 280,000 clones; 70% to 90% occur once, and the top ten carry 4.5% to 5.5%. The chain joins TRBV6-5 to TRBJ2-1, with D tentatively TRBD2 (5 bases). The sample taken for sequencing was peripheral blood. This receptor was obtained from a man aged 50-59 years with active or convalescent COVID-19. In nucleotides, the CDR3 is TGTGCCAGCAGTTATAGGTGGCGGGCTAACAATGAGCAGTTCTTC. Residues: CASSYRWRANNEQFF.